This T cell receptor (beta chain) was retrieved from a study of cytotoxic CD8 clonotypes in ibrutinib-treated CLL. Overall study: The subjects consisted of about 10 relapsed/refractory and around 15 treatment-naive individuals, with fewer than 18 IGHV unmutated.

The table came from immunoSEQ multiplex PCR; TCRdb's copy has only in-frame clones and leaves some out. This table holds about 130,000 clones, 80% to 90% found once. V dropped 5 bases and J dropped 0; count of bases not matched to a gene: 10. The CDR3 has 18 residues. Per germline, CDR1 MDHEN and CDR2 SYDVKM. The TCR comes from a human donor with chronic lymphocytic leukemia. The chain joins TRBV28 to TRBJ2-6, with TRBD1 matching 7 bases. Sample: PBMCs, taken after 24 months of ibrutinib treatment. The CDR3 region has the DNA TGTGCCAGCAGTCCCTATGGGACAGCGAACTCTGGGGCCAACGTCCTGACTTTC. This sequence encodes CASSPYGTANSGANVLTF.